These 11 T cell receptor beta chains were sequenced from one sample in a study of early T cells in non-severe SARS-CoV-2 infection (dated by TCRdb to the early 2020s). The library came from 5' RACE. Sequenced using a NextSeq 500. The public reads were reprocessed in TCRdb via fastp at Q25 and MiXCR, keeping in-frame beta chains. Rows are unified per CDR3 protein, each entry keeping the most common DNA and genes. The sample table contains 40,000 to 55,000 distinct CDR3 sequences; only one count was recorded for 4% of them. The ten largest account for 3% of the sample. The sample comprised whole blood. Receptors originate from an adult who was a healthcare worker with PCR-confirmed SARS-CoV-2 infection or an uninfected control (not recorded which).

This clonotype was observed at least ten times. The chain links TRBV5-8 to TRBJ2-1, with 10 bases that match TRBD2. The CDR3 covers 15 residues. CDR1 is SGHTS, CDR2 YDEGEE, per germline. V shed 1 base, J shed 9 bases, and the junction held 7 bases outside the gene matches. The CDR3 sequence is CASSLRLAGETEQFF. In DNA, the CDR3 is TGTGCCAGCAGCTTGAGGCTAGCGGGAGAAACTGAGCAGTTCTTC.

This clonotype was seen repeatedly, ten times or more. One end of the junction is discordant with germline, which a read error may explain. This chain connects TRBV12-5 to TRBJ1-5; 7 nucleotides line up with TRBD1. From germline, CDR1 is LGHNT and CDR2 FRNRAP. The CDR3 is 14 residues long. The CDR3, as DNA: TGTGCTAGTGCCCTAGGAGGGGGCTTTCAGCCCCAGCAATTT. Its protein product is CASALGGGFQPQQF.

This clonotype has at least ten counts. J is TRBJ2-3 and V is TRBV5-4, with unresolved D. The CDR3 spans 11 residues. Between the trimmed V and J ends, which lost 0 bases and 6 bases, there was a span of 2 bases. The germline V gene encodes CDR1 SGHNT and CDR2 YYREEE (reference sequence). The CDR3 region has the DNA TGTGCCAGCAGCTTGGGGGATACGCAGTATTTT. Amino acid sequence: CASSLGDTQYF.

This clonotype was recorded many times. This CDR3 is CASSLAGVAKNIQYF. The CDR3 DNA is TGTGCCAGCAGCCTCGCAGGGGTGGCCAAAAACATTCAGTACTTC. V gene TRBV12-3 or TRBV12-4 combines with J gene TRBJ2-4; possibly TRBD1 for D (6 bases). V lost 6 bases, J lost 1 base, and 13 bases lay in between. CDR3 size: 15 residues.

The chain uses TRBV11-3 and TRBJ2-2; D call uncertain. CDR3 length: 11 residues. Germline values: CDR1 SGHNT, CDR2 YENEEA. Trimming removed 6 bases from V and 4 bases from J, with 3 bases in between. CDR3 residues: CASSCTGELFF. The CDR3 region has the DNA TGTGCCAGCAGTTGCACCGGGGAGCTGTTTTTT.

This clonotype was seen at least ten times. One end of the junction varies from germline; a read error may be responsible. The chain employs TRBV12-3 or TRBV12-4 and TRBJ1-5, with D possibly matching TRBD1 (6 bases). The CDR3 loop spans 15 amino acids. The CDR3 DNA reads TGTGCCACCAGTTTAGGGTGGGGGGCTAATCAGCCCCAGCATTTT. Its translation: CATSLGWGANQPQHF.

This clonotype has ten or more counts. The CDR3 bases are TGTGCCAGCAGCTTAGTGATGGGCGGGAGCTACACCTTC. This translates into CASSLVMGGSYTF. The J gene is TRBJ1-2, the V gene TRBV7-9, with no clear D. This CDR3 has 13 amino acids. Trimming took off 1 base at V and 9 bases at J, with 12 bases between the two ends. Germline assignment: CDR1 SEHNR and CDR2 FQNEAQ (reference sequence).

In this sample, this clonotype turned up many times. The V gene is TRBV2, the J gene TRBJ1-6; D is unresolved. This CDR3 contains 13 residues. Deletions cut 6 bases from V and 12 bases from J, with 15 bases between. Germline CDR1 SNHLY, CDR2 FYNNEI. The CDR3: CASRPSEALPLHF. DNA for the CDR3: TGTGCCAGCAGGCCATCGGAAGCTCTACCCCTCCACTTT.

This clonotype has at least ten counts. This chain joins TRBV5-4 and TRBJ1-1; D uncertain. V dropped 3 bases and J dropped 3 bases, with 6 bases sitting between them. The CDR3 totals 12 residues. From germline, CDR1 is SGHNT and CDR2 YYREEE (reference sequence). Written as DNA, the CDR3 is TGTGCCAGCAGCTACGGATACACTGAAGCTTTCTTT. Amino acid sequence: CASSYGYTEAFF.

At least ten counts were recorded for this clonotype. CDR3: CASSIDTAVRIYGYTF. The CDR3 DNA is TGTGCCAGTAGTATTGACACGGCTGTACGAATCTATGGCTACACCTTC. This chain joins TRBV19 and TRBJ1-2; no definite D call. CDR3 length equals 16 residues. Germline values: CDR1 LNHDA, CDR2 SQIVND (reference sequence). Trimming took 3 bases from V and 4 from J, leaving 18 bases between them.

This clonotype was recorded at least ten times. The rearrangement uses TRBV20-1 and TRBJ2-1, with TRBD2 identical over 14 bases. Germline values: CDR1 DFQATT, CDR2 SNEGSKA (reference sequence). After removal of 5 bases from V and 4 bases from J, the junction contained 4 bases not matched to a gene. CDR3 length: 15 amino acids. CDR3 bases: TGCAGTGCTCTTGGGACTAGCGGGAGATACAATGAGCAGTTCTTC. Amino acids: CSALGTSGRYNEQFF.